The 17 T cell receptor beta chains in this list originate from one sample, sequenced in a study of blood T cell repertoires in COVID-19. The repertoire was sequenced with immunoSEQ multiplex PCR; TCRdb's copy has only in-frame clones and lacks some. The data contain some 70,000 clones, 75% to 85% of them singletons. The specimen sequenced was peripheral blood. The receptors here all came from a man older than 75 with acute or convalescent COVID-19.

CDR3 protein: CATSTDRGRWGNTIYF. The CDR3 DNA is TGTGCCACCAGCACGGACAGGGGGCGTTGGGGAAACACCATATATTTT. V is TRBV15 and J is TRBJ1-3; TRBD1 aligns across 11 bases. V trimming: 4 bases; J trimming: 4 bases; junction bases outside the gene matches: 6. The CDR3 loop spans 16 amino acids. Germline V CDR1 and CDR2: LNHNV, YYDKDF (reference sequence).

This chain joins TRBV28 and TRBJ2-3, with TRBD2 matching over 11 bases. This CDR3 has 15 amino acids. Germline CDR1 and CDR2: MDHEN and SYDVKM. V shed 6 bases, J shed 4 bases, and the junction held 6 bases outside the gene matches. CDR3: CASSLAGGGADTQYF. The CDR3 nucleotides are TGTGCCAGCAGCCTAGCGGGAGGAGGCGCAGATACGCAGTATTTT.

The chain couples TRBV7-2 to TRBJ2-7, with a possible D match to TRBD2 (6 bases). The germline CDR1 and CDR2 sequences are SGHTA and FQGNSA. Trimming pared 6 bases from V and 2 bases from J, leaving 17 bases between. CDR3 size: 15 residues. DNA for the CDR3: TGTGCCAGCAGGGGGAATTTCGGGGGAGCCTACGAGCAGTACTTC. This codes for CASRGNFGGAYEQYF. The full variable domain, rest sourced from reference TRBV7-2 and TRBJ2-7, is GAGVSQSPSNKVTEKGKDVELRCDPISGHTALYWYRQSLGQGLEFLIYFQGNSAPDKSGLPSDRFSAERTGGSVSTLTIQRTQQEDSAVYLCASRGNFGGAYEQYFGPGTRLTVT.

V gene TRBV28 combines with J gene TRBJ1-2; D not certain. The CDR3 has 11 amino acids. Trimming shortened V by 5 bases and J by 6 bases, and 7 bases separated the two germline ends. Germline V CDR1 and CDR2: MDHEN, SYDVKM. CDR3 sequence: CASSLGDGYTF. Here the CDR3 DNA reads TGTGCCAGCAGTCTCGGGGATGGCTACACCTTC.

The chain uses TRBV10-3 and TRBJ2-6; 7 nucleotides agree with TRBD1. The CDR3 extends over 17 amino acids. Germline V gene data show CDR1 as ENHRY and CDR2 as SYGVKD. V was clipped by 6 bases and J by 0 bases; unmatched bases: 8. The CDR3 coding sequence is TGTGCCATCAGCTCCGGACAGGCCACCTCTGGGGCCAACGTCCTGACTTTC. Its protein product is CAISSGQATSGANVLTF.

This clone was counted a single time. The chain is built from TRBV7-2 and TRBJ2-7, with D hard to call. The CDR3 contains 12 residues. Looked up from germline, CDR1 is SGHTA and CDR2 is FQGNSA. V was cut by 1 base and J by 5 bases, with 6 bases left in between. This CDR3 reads CASSLDINEQYF. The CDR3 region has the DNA TGTGCCAGCAGCTTAGACATTAACGAGCAGTACTTC.

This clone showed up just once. CDR3 loop: CASINPGTGSGNTIYF. CDR3 coding DNA: TGTGCCAGTATCAACCCCGGGACAGGGTCGGGAAACACCATATATTTT. The genes are TRBV19 and TRBJ1-3; 9 bases are a match to TRBD1. The CDR3 spans 16 residues. V was clipped by 7 bases and J by 4 bases; unmatched bases: 11. Germline values: CDR1 LNHDA, CDR2 SQIVND (reference sequence).

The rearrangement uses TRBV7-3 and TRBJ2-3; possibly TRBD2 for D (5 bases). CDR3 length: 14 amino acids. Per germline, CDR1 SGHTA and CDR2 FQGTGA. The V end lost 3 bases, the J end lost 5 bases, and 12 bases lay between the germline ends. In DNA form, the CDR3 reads TGTGCCAGCAGCTTCAGCGGCCGGGGAGATACGCAGTATTTT. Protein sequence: CASSFSGRGDTQYF.

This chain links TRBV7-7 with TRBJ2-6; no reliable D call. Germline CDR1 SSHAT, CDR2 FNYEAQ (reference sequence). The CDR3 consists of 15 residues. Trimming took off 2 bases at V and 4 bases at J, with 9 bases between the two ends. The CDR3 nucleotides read TGTGCCAGCAGCTTAACAGTCTACGGGGCCAACGTCCTGACTTTC. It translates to CASSLTVYGANVLTF.

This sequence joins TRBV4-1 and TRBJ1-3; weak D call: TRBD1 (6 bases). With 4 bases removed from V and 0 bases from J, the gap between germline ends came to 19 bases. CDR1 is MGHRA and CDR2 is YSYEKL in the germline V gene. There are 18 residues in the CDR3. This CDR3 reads CASSPQERGGLSGNTIYF. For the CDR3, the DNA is TGCGCCAGCAGCCCTCAAGAGAGGGGGGGACTCTCTGGAAACACCATATATTTT.

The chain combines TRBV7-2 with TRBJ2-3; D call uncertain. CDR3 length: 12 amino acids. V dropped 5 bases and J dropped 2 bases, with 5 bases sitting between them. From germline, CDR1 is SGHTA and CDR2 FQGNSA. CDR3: CASSLYTDTQYF. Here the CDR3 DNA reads TGTGCCAGCAGCCTCTACACAGATACGCAGTATTTT.

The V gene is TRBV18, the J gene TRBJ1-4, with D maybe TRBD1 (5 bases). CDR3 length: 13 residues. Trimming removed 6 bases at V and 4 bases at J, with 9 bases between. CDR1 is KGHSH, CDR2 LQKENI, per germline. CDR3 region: CASSFDSNEKLFF. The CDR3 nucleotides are TGTGCCAGCTCCTTCGACAGTAATGAAAAACTGTTTTTT.

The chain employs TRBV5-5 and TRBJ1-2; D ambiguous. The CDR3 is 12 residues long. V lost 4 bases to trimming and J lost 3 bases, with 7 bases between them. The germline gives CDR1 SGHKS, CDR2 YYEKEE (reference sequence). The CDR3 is CASSPLDYGYTF. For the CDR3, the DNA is TGTGCCAGCAGCCCCTTAGACTATGGCTACACCTTC.

The CDR3 DNA reads TGTGCCAGCAGCCCCCTGGACAGGGTAACAGATACGCAGTATTTT. Amino acids: CASSPLDRVTDTQYF. This chain links TRBV14 with TRBJ2-3; 8 nucleotides line up with TRBD1. The V gene end was trimmed by 4 bases and the J gene end by 3 bases; junction bases not matched to a gene: 6. Germline V gene sequence: CDR1 SGHDN, CDR2 FVKESK. This CDR3 region has 15 residues.

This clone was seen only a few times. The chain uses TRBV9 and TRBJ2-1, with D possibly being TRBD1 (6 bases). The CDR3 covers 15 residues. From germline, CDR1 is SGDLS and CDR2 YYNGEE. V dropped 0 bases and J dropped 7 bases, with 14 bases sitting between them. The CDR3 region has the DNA TGTGCCAGCAGCGTAGTAGAGGGGGTTGGGAATGAGCAGTTCTTC. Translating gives CASSVVEGVGNEQFF.

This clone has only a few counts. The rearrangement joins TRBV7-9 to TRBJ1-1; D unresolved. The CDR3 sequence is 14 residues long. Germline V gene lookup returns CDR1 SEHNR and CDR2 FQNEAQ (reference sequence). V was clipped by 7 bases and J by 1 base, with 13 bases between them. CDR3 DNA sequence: TGTGCCAGCACCCTCGCCGGCGGGAACACTGAAGCTTTCTTT. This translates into CASTLAGGNTEAFF.

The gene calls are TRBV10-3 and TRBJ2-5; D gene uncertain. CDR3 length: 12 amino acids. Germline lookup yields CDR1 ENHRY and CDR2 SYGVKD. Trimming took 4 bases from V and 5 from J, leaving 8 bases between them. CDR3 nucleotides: TGTGCCATCAGTGGGCTAGAGGAGACCCAGTACTTC. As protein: CAISGLEETQYF.